This entry lists 5 T cell receptor delta chains sequenced from one sample in a study of γδ T cells in repeated Plasmodium falciparum infection. TCRdb called clones anew from the multiplex PCR reads with CATT. The sample yields roughly 90,000 delta-chain clones, 0.75% to 1% seen once. Bulk repertoires came from Vgamma9/Vdelta2+ or Vdelta2-negative gammadelta T cells flow-sorted from PBMC. The sample was gamma-delta T cells from blood. The receptors stem from a pool of human donors (malaria-infected and uninfected, not separated).

This clone was counted many times. Additional DNA sequences in this sample encode the identical CDR3. V is TRDV1 and J is TRDJ1; 7 positions match TRDD3. There are 18 residues in the CDR3. Germline CDR1 reads TSWWSYY; CDR2 reads QGS. With 3 bases clipped from V and 4 bases from J, the junction kept 17 bases outside the gene matches. CDR3: CALGDPFPAVWGYDKLIF. The CDR3 coding sequence is TGTGCTCTTGGGGACCCCTTTCCTGCAGTCTGGGGATACGATAAACTCATCTTT.

The table lists this clone with a few counts. TCRdb pairs this DNA with a much larger clone's protein that differs at residue 7, likely a read error; the protein shown was translated from the DNA. The genes are TRDV1 and TRDJ1, with 9 bases fitting TRDD3. TCRdb leaves out the J gene; it was filled in here by matching the DNA to germline. Germline CDR1 and CDR2: TSWWSYY and QGS. The CDR3 covers 19 residues. The junction had 14 bases not matched to a gene; V was cut back by 2 bases and J by 1 base. CDR3 in amino acids: CALGERTTRGIPPTDKLIF. CDR3 bases: TGTGCTCTTGGGGAAAGGACCACTAGGGGGATACCGCCCACCGATAAACTCATCTTT.

There are a few counts of this clone. TCRdb pairs this DNA with a much larger clone's protein that differs at residue 8, likely a read error; the protein shown was translated from the DNA. This rearrangement joins TRDV2 to TRDJ1; D gene ambiguous. Deletions cut 3 bases from V and 5 bases from J, with 15 bases between. CDR1 and CDR2 (germline): GEAIGNYY, EKD. CDR3 length: 14 amino acids. DNA of the CDR3: TGTGCCTGTGACCCCCTTGGGTCGTGGGATAAACTCATCTTT. Protein product: CACDPLGSWDKLIF.

This clone was seen more than once but under ten times. A far larger clone lies a single base away; this is likely a read error. The same CDR3 is also encoded by other DNA sequences in this sample. The chain combines TRDV1 with TRDJ1, with D hard to call. V lost 3 bases and J lost 0, with 11 bases in between. CDR1 is TSWWSYY and CDR2 is QGS in the germline V gene. The CDR3 has 15 residues. The CDR3 DNA follows: TGTGCTCTTGGGGAGCTCTTTCCGTACACCGATAAACTCATCTTT. Its translation: CALGELFPYTDKLIF.

Points on this clone: The likely explanation is a read error, given a far larger clone one base away. The identical CDR3 is also encoded by other nucleotide sequences in the sample. J is TRDJ1 and V is TRDV1; 10 positions match TRDD3. In the absence of a J gene in TCRdb, the DNA was matched to germline to assign it here. The CDR3 is 20 amino acids. Germline CDR1 is TSWWSYY and CDR2 is QGS. The CDR3 sequence is CALGGPNTLGDTKSADKLIF. CDR3 DNA sequence: TGCGCTCTTGGGGGCCCCAACACATTGGGGGATACTAAAAGTGCCGATAAACTCATCTTT.